The 27 T cell receptor beta chains in this list originate from one sample, sequenced in a study of control samples from healthy donors and cancer patients. TCRdb keeps only in-frame clones here, not all; method: immunoSEQ multiplex PCR. The data contain about 130,000 clones, just under 95% of them seen just once; the ten biggest clones take up over 12%. Sequences were obtained from PBMCs. These receptors all stem from a man in his 60s with colorectal cancer.

This clone showed up just once. This rearrangement joins TRBV4-1 to TRBJ1-5, with D unclear. The V gene lost 4 bases and the J gene lost 11 bases, with 18 bases spanning the gap. Germline assignment: CDR1 MGHRA and CDR2 YSYEKL. There are 14 residues in the CDR3. CDR3 sequence: CASSRAGVDVAQHF. CDR3 DNA sequence: TGCGCCAGCAGCCGGGCAGGTGTTGATGTCGCCCAGCATTTT.

The chain carries TRBV14 and TRBJ1-2; possibly TRBD1 for D (5 bases). The germline CDR1 and CDR2 sequences are SGHDN and FVKESK. V dropped 0 bases and J dropped 8 bases, with 7 bases sitting between them. CDR3 length: 12 residues. This CDR3 is CASSQDRTGYTF. The CDR3 DNA reads as TGTGCCAGCAGCCAAGATCGGACAGGCTACACCTTC.

The rearrangement uses TRBV11-3 and TRBJ1-2; D is perhaps TRBD1 (5 bases). CDR3 length: 18 amino acids. The V end was cut by 5 bases, the J end by 3 bases, with 25 bases between. CDR1 is SGHNT and CDR2 is YENEEA in the germline V gene. Here the CDR3 reads CASSLLRPEAGMDYGYTF. For the CDR3, the DNA is TGTGCCAGCAGCCTCCTCCGGCCGGAGGCAGGGATGGACTATGGCTACACCTTC.

The chain couples TRBV12-3 or TRBV12-4 to TRBJ1-3; D ambiguous. This CDR3 comprises 13 residues. Trimming took 6 bases from V and 4 from J, leaving 10 bases between them. The CDR3 DNA sequence: TGTGCCAGCAGCCTGTCTGGCGGAAACACCATATATTTT. It encodes CASSLSGGNTIYF.

The chain couples TRBV28 to TRBJ1-2, with D possibly being TRBD1 (5 bases). This CDR3 has 13 residues. V was pared by 4 bases and J by 4 bases, with 10 bases between. Germline-derived CDR1 and CDR2 are MDHEN and SYDVKM. The CDR3 sequence is CASSSRDPYGYTF. In DNA, the CDR3 is TGTGCCAGCAGTTCCCGGGACCCCTATGGCTACACCTTC.

The chain is built from TRBV5-1 and TRBJ1-2; weak D call: TRBD1 (5 bases). This CDR3 has 14 residues. CDR1 and CDR2 from the germline V gene are SGHRS and YFSETQ. The V end lost 3 bases, the J end lost 5 bases, and 14 bases lay between the germline ends. CDR3 loop: CASSSQDGFYGYTF. CDR3 DNA sequence: TGCGCCAGCAGCTCACAGGACGGATTTTATGGCTACACCTTC.

The chain uses TRBV6-5 and TRBJ1-1; 8 nucleotides align to TRBD1. V was clipped by 6 bases and J by 1 base; unmatched bases: 4. The CDR3 has 14 amino acids. CDR1 MNHEY and CDR2 SVGAGI come from the germline V gene. CDR3 sequence (DNA): TGTGCCAGCAGACCTACAGGGGGGAACACTGAAGCTTTCTTT. This gives the protein CASRPTGGNTEAFF.

V gene TRBV19 combines with J gene TRBJ1-1; 7 nucleotides match TRBD1. The CDR3 is 15 amino acids. The germline gives CDR1 LNHDA, CDR2 SQIVND (reference sequence). Trimming took 1 base from V and 5 from J; bases not matched to a gene: 7. CDR3 amino acids: CASSIGGGQGTEAFF. The CDR3 DNA reads as TGTGCCAGTAGTATAGGAGGGGGCCAGGGGACTGAAGCTTTCTTT.

The DNA for the CDR3 is TGTGCCTGGAGGGCCGGGGCCCAAGAGACCCAGTACTTC. It specifies CAWRAGAQETQYF. V usage is TRBV30 and J usage is TRBJ2-5; the D gene could be TRBD1 or TRBD2 (5 bases each). This CDR3 has 13 amino acids. Per germline, CDR1 GTSNPN and CDR2 SVGIG (reference sequence). Trimming pared 3 bases from V and 1 base from J, leaving 9 bases between.

The chain employs TRBV27 and TRBJ1-4; D call uncertain. The CDR3 is 14 amino acids. Trimming pared 5 bases from V and 1 base from J, leaving 8 bases between. Germline assignment: CDR1 MNHEY and CDR2 SMNVEV (reference sequence). In DNA form, the CDR3 reads TGTGCCAGCAGTCGGGTTGGAACTAATGAAAAACTGTTTTTT. Translated: CASSRVGTNEKLFF.

This chain links TRBV6-5 with TRBJ1-2; D may be TRBD1 (6 bases). The CDR3 is 14 residues long. Trimming removed 10 bases from V and 5 bases from J, with 20 bases in between. The germline gives CDR1 MNHEY, CDR2 SVGAGI. The CDR3 nucleotides read TGTGCCACCTTCGAATCAGGGGAAGGGTATGGCTACACCTTC. Translation: CATFESGEGYGYTF.

The CDR3 region is CASSPPRVGYTF. The CDR3, as DNA: TGTGCCAGCAGCCCTCCCCGGGTCGGCTACACCTTC. V usage is TRBV5-8 and J usage is TRBJ1-2; D is unclear. This CDR3 spans 12 amino acids. CDR1 and CDR2 (germline): SGHTS, YDEGEE. V was trimmed by 4 bases and J by 8 bases, leaving 12 bases between them.

V is TRBV5-1 and J is TRBJ1-2; no clear D gene. The CDR3 totals 14 residues. Trimming removed 4 bases from V and 2 bases from J, with 12 bases in between. From germline, CDR1 is SGHRS and CDR2 YFSETQ. The CDR3 DNA reads TGCGCCAGCAGCCAAACAGAAACCAACTATGGCTACACCTTC. This sequence encodes CASSQTETNYGYTF.

V gene TRBV21-1 combines with J gene TRBJ1-5; the table gives TRBD1 as D, unverified against the DNA. TRBV21-1 is described as a pseudogene. The CDR3 contains 17 residues. In DNA form, the CDR3 reads TGTGCCAGCAGCAAGTTGATGGGACAGCAAACTAATCAGCCCCAGCATTTT. Protein sequence: CASSKLMGQQTNQPQHF.

The gene calls are TRBV12-3 or TRBV12-4 and TRBJ2-7; 7 nucleotides line up with TRBD2. V lost 2 bases to trimming and J lost 6 bases; unmatched junction nucleotides: 4. The CDR3 has 13 residues. CDR3 residues: CASSLRSSGEQYF. Here the CDR3 DNA reads TGTGCCAGCAGTTTAAGGTCTAGCGGCGAGCAGTACTTC.

This chain connects TRBV6-2 or TRBV6-3 to TRBJ2-3; TRBD2 matches at 14 bases. Germline V gives CDR1 MNHEY, CDR2 SVGEGT. J gave up 1 base and V 4 bases, and 7 bases lay outside the gene matches. The CDR3 sequence is 18 residues long. CDR3 residues: CASSFSGLAGEGTDTQYF. The CDR3 nucleotides read TGTGCCAGCAGTTTCTCGGGACTAGCGGGGGAGGGCACAGATACGCAGTATTTT.

This clone turned up a few times. The chain links TRBV10-3 to TRBJ1-2, with D maybe TRBD1 (5 bases). Per germline, CDR1 ENHRY and CDR2 SYGVKD. V lost 2 bases and J 4 bases, leaving 11 bases between the germline ends. The length of the CDR3 is 14 residues. This CDR3 reads CAISEGWGGYGYTF. The DNA for the CDR3 is TGTGCCATCAGTGAGGGTTGGGGCGGCTATGGCTACACCTTC.

This rearrangement joins TRBV19 to TRBJ2-6; 9 bases agree with TRBD1. V was pared by 9 bases and J by 4 bases, with 19 bases of the junction left unmatched. Germline-derived CDR1 and CDR2 are LNHDA and SQIVND (reference sequence). This CDR3 region has 19 residues. This chain's CDR3 is CASSSPTGGRVSGANVLTF. CDR3 sequence (DNA): TGTGCCAGCAGCTCCCCGACAGGGGGTCGCGTCAGCGGGGCCAACGTCCTGACTTTC. Supplemented by reference TRBV19 and TRBJ2-6, the full variable domain reads DGGITQSPKYLFRKEGQNVTLSCEQNLNHDAMYWYRQDPGQGLRLIYYSQIVNDFQKGDIAEGYSVSREKKESFPLTVTSAQKNPTAFYLCASSSPTGGRVSGANVLTFGAGSRLTVL.

The rearrangement links TRBV18 to TRBJ1-2, with 10 positions matching TRBD1. CDR3 length: 16 amino acids. V lost 1 base to trimming and J lost 1 base; unmatched junction nucleotides: 3. From germline, CDR1 is KGHSH and CDR2 LQKENI. The CDR3 DNA follows: TGTGCCAGCTCACCACAGGGGACAGGGGATAACTATGGCTACACCTTC. Translation: CASSPQGTGDNYGYTF.

The CDR3 nucleotides are TGTGCCAGCAGCCAGGGACTAGCCCGGCCTGAGCAGTTCTTC. Its translation is CASSQGLARPEQFF. The genes are TRBV7-2 and TRBJ2-1, with 9 bases that match TRBD2. Germline V gene sequence: CDR1 SGHTA, CDR2 FQGNSA. V lost 5 bases, J lost 9 bases, and 8 bases stayed unmatched. The CDR3 length is 14 residues.

CDR3 protein: CASSPGLAGYETQYF. For the CDR3, the DNA is TGTGCCAGCAGCCCCGGACTAGCGGGGTATGAGACCCAGTACTTC. This chain uses TRBV6-5 with TRBJ2-5, with 12 bases that match TRBD2. Germline trimming cut 6 bases from V and 5 bases from J; bases unmatched to any gene: 7. The length of the CDR3 is 15 residues. Germline CDR1 and CDR2: MNHEY and SVGAGI.

The chain joins TRBV6-5 to TRBJ1-1; perhaps TRBD1 as D (6 bases). V gave up 0 bases and J gave up 2 bases, with 10 bases separating them. From germline, CDR1 is MNHEY and CDR2 SVGAGI. CDR3 length: 15 residues. CDR3: CASSYSNRDNTEAFF. In DNA, the CDR3 is TGTGCCAGCAGTTACTCGAACAGGGACAACACTGAAGCTTTCTTT.

This chain links TRBV5-1 with TRBJ1-5, with a tentative D call TRBD1 (5 bases). This CDR3 has 15 residues. Germline assignment: CDR1 SGHRS and CDR2 YFSETQ. V shed 0 bases and J shed 8 bases, with 15 bases lying between them. CDR3 nucleotide sequence: TGCGCCAGCAGCTTGGCCGGGACCCCAGGTGAGCCCCAGCATTTT. Protein product: CASSLAGTPGEPQHF.

The chain has TRBV6-6 and TRBJ1-3; the D gene is possibly TRBD1 (6 bases). V lost 5 bases to trimming and J lost 0 bases, with 20 bases between them. Germline V gene data show CDR1 as MNHNY and CDR2 as SVGAGI (reference sequence). The CDR3 has 18 amino acids. CDR3 protein: CASSPLQGLIHSGNTIYF. The CDR3 DNA reads as TGTGCCAGCAGTCCCCTACAGGGTTTGATTCACTCTGGAAACACCATATATTTT.

The chain combines TRBV6-6 with TRBJ2-5; D is undetermined. The V end lost 0 bases, the J end lost 1 base, and 6 bases lay between the germline ends. This CDR3 has 14 residues. Germline V gene lookup returns CDR1 MNHNY and CDR2 SVGAGI (reference sequence). The CDR3 here is CASSYSALQETQYF. In DNA form, the CDR3 reads TGTGCCAGCAGTTACTCAGCTCTCCAAGAGACCCAGTACTTC.

V usage is TRBV2 and J usage is TRBJ2-5; 7 nucleotides agree with TRBD2. V shed 1 base, J shed 4 bases, and the junction held 0 bases outside the gene matches. Per the germline V gene, CDR1 is SNHLY and CDR2 is FYNNEI. The CDR3 is 13 amino acids. The CDR3 sequence is CASSEGLAETQYF. The CDR3 DNA sequence: TGTGCCAGCAGTGAAGGACTAGCAGAGACCCAGTACTTC.

The chain recombines TRBV6-1 with TRBJ1-6; D is perhaps TRBD1 (6 bases). The length of the CDR3 is 16 residues. V was clipped by 0 bases and J by 9 bases, with 15 bases between them. Germline loops: CDR1 MNHNS, CDR2 SASEGT. DNA for the CDR3: TGTGCCAGCAGTGAAGCAGGGGGGCAGGGGATTTCACCCCTCCACTTT. Its translation: CASSEAGGQGISPLHF.